This T cell receptor beta chain was observed in a study of technical replicates of blood from a handful of donors. This table comes from immunoSEQ multiplex PCR, and its TCRdb copy is limited to in-frame clones, with some not included. The sample has about 73,000 clones; 93% are singletons. CDR1 SGHDT and CDR2 YYEEEE come from the germline V gene. Trimming removed 0 bases from V and 6 bases from J, with 24 bases in between. CDR3 length: 18 amino acids. The rearrangement joins TRBV5-6 to TRBJ1-2, with D uncertain. The sequence derives from a human donor in good health. Sequencing input: T cells isolated from PBMCs. The chain's CDR3 is CASSLESLGSTHVNGYTF. Here the CDR3 DNA reads TGTGCCAGCAGCTTGGAGTCTCTGGGCAGCACACACGTTAATGGCTACACCTTC.